This T cell receptor (beta chain) stems from a study of blood T cells in healthy people across ages (dated by TCRdb to between 2014 and 2017). At the level of the whole study: In model experiments, template switching captured about one uniquely barcoded TCR beta cDNA molecule for every two T cells. Using deep sequencing normalized with unique cDNA molecular identifiers, the study measured how TCR beta repertoire diversity changes with age. The donors were split into four age groups: young (average 16 years), middle-aged (more than 35), aged (approximately 59) and long-lived (roughly 88). To avoid experimental bias, donors of different ages were randomly spread across the sequencing lanes. Using the same blood draw, the study looked at two additional independent replicas of 1 million unique cDNA reads for two donors, one aged 18 to 30 and the other aged 80 or older.

The library was built by means of 5' RACE. TCRdb names Illumina HiSeq 2500 as the instrument used. A second PCR of 7 to 11 cycles was performed with a sample-barcoded 5' primer and a J-beta primer mix. A unique molecular identifier was introduced onto each TCR beta cDNA molecule by a template-switch 5' adaptor carrying 12 random nucleotides. Each sample yielded at least 3 million CDR3-containing paired-end reads. All of the RNA was converted into first-strand cDNA using the Mint cDNA synthesis kit, with a TRBC-specific oligonucleotide serving as the primer. Following uracil-DNA glycosylase treatment, a first 18-cycle PCR with universal primers M1SS and BC2_uni_R was performed on all cDNA. As for the authors' bioinformatics: For normalization, 1 million high-quality reads were randomly selected from each sample, with every read carrying a distinct molecular identifier. Instead of being binned into consensus sequences, reads with shared molecular identifiers were discarded. MiTCR, set to a Q25 quality threshold and the strictest error-elimination algorithm, was used for CDR3 identification, clonotype clustering and error correction. A nonparametric unseen species model with Euler transformation was used to estimate a lower bound on total TCR beta diversity. The public reads were reprocessed in TCRdb via fastp at Q25 and MiXCR, keeping in-frame beta chains. Each entry merges the rows of one CDR3 protein and shows their most common DNA and genes. Here the V and J calls rest on TCRdb's processing, not on the authors' analysis. In all, the sample holds some 900,000 distinct CDR3 sequences, and 29% of those were seen once. Together, the top ten hold approximately 15% of the sample.

This clonotype has more than one count but fewer than ten. This clone's antigen is unknown. Per-nucleotide qualities are absent, and no much larger clonotype sits a single base away. What the authors observed across the whole study: Because profiling used bulk unsorted PBMCs, naive and antigen-experienced compartments could not be compared conclusively. The long-lived group showed more naive CD4+ T cells, fewer expanded clones and increased TCR diversity than the aged group, suggesting age selection. Because the CMV infection status of the donors was unknown, age-related changes in expanded clonotypes may potentially have been confounded. Estimates of total diversity based on one million sequenced T cells were considered lower bounds and underestimates. As age increased, observed TCR beta diversity per million T cells dropped in a roughly linear way, and a significant reduction was already evident by age roughly 40. Observed TCR beta diversity correlated strongly with the percentage of naive T cells measured by flow cytometry.

Systemically healthy Caucasian individuals from Russia, approximately 39 in total and aged about 6 to 95 years, were included as donors. Each donor gave ten milliliters of peripheral blood, collected into EDTA-treated Vacutainer tubes. Ficoll-Paque density-gradient centrifugation was used to isolate PBMCs, with at least 7 million obtained per sample. Total RNA, at least 6 micrograms per sample, was extracted from PBMCs with Trizol reagent. For every donor, flow cytometry on a PBMC aliquot measured the percentage of naive CD45RAhigh/CD27high T cells. CDR1 and CDR2 are read off the germline V gene as LGHNA and YSLEER. Germline trimming: 5 bases from V, 0 bases from J; junction bases outside gene matches: 8. The cysteine opens and the phenylalanine closes a CDR3 of 16 amino acids. Just the 48-base CDR3 DNA is kept, in frame starting at base 1.

This clonotype was sampled from an elderly woman in good health. The chain is made from TRBV4-3 and TRBJ1-1, with TRBD1 matching 8 junction bases. The sample comprised blood. The CDR3 reads CASSKQGDRMNTEAFF. The nucleotides are TGCGCCAGCAGCAAACAGGGGGATCGGATGAACACTGAAGCTTTCTTT.